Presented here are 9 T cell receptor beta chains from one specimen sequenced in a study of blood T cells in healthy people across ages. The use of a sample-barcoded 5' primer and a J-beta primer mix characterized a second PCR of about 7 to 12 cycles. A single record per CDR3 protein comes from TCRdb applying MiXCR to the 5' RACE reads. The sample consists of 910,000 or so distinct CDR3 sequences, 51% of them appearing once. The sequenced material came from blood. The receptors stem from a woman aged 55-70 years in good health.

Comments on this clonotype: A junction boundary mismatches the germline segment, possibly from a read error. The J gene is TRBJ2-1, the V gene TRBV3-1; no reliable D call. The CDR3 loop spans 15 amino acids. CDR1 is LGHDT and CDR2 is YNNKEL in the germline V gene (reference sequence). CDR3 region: CVSSQSLGAYNEQFF. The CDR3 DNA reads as TGTGTCAGCAGCCAATCCCTAGGAGCCTACAATGAGCAGTTCTTC.

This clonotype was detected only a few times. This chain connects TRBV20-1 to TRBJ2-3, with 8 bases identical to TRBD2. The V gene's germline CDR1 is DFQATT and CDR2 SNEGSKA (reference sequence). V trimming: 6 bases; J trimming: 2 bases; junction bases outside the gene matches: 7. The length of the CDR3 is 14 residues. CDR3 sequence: CSAVVAGLTDTQYF. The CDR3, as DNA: TGCAGTGCGGTTGTAGCGGGACTCACAGATACGCAGTATTTT.

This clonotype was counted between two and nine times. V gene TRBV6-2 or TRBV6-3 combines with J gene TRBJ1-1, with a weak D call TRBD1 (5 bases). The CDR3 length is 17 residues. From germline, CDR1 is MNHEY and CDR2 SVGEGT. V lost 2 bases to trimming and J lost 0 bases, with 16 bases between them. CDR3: CASSYTGHGAMNTEAFF. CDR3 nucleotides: TGTGCCAGCAGTTACACCGGACACGGGGCCATGAACACTGAAGCTTTCTTT.

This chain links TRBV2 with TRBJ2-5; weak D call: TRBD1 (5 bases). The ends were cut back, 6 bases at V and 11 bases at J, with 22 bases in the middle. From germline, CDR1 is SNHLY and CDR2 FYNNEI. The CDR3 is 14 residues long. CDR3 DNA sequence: TGTGCCAGCAGACAGGATCGATCGTACAATGAGCAGTACTTC. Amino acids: CASRQDRSYNEQYF.

CDR3: CAISLQGRDEQFF. For the CDR3, the DNA is TGTGCCATCAGTTTACAGGGCCGCGATGAGCAGTTCTTC. This chain joins TRBV10-3 and TRBJ2-1; possibly TRBD1 for D (6 bases). Germline CDR1 and CDR2: ENHRY and SYGVKD. The CDR3 covers 13 residues. V was cut by 5 bases and J by 8 bases, with 13 bases left in between.

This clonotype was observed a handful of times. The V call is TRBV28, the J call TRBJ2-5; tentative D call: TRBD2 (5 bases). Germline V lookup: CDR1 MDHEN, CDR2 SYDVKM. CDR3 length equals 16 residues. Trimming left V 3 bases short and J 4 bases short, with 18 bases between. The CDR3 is CASSFLAQSTTETQYF. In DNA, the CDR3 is TGTGCCAGCAGTTTTCTAGCCCAAAGTACAACAGAGACCCAGTACTTC.

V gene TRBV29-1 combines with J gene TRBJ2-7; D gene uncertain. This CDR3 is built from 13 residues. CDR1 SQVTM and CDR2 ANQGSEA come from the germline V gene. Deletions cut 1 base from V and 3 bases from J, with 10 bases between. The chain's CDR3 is CSVEVGNFYEQYF. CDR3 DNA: TGCAGCGTTGAAGTGGGGAATTTCTACGAGCAGTACTTC.

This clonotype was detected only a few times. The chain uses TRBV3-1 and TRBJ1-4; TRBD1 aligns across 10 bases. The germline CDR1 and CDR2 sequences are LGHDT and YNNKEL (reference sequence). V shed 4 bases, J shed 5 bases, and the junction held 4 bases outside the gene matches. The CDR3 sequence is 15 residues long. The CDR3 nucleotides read TGTGCCAGCAGCCGAGACAGGGGGCCCAATGAAAAACTGTTTTTT. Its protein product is CASSRDRGPNEKLFF.

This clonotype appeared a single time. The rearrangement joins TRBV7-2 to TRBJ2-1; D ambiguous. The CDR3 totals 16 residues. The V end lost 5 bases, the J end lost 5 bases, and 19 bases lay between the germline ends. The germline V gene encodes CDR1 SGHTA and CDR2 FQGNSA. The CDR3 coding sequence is TGTGCCAGCAGCCCACGTCTCGGGCTCGTAAACAATGAGCAGTTCTTC. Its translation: CASSPRLGLVNNEQFF.